Below, 4 T cell receptor beta chains from the same sample are listed, as sequenced in a study of graft-versus-host responses after intestinal transplantation. The data were produced by immunoSEQ multiplex PCR, yet TCRdb's version contains in-frame clones alone and is incomplete. Here the sample spans roughly 120,000 clones, around 92% being singletons. These receptors have no known antigen. The source material was unstimulated CD8+ T cells sorted from spleen or lymph node cells, sampled before transplant. The receptors here all came from a human donor who was the organ donor for an intestinal transplant.

The chain combines TRBV5-4 with TRBJ2-1, with D uncertain. Per germline, CDR1 SGHNT and CDR2 YYREEE (reference sequence). CDR3 length: 11 amino acids. Trimming cost V 7 bases and J 14 bases, with 16 bases left between them. The CDR3 region has the DNA TGTGCCAGCCGTAGCCGCAATTCGGAGTTCTTC. It encodes CASRSRNSEFF.

This chain connects TRBV30 to TRBJ2-1, with a weak D call TRBD2 (6 bases). Germline V gene lookup returns CDR1 GTSNPN and CDR2 SVGIG (reference sequence). The CDR3 runs to 18 residues. Trimming took 2 bases from V and 8 from J, leaving 28 bases between them. CDR3 sequence reads: CAWSWSGQENPVIDEQFF. DNA of the CDR3: TGTGCCTGGAGTTGGAGCGGGCAAGAGAATCCGGTTATCGATGAGCAGTTCTTC.

This clone was observed a handful of times. This sequence joins TRBV19 and TRBJ2-7; the match to TRBD1 covers 8 bases. After removal of 7 bases from V and 6 bases from J, the junction contained 8 bases not matched to a gene. The CDR3 loop spans 13 amino acids. Germline lookup yields CDR1 LNHDA and CDR2 SQIVND (reference sequence). DNA of the CDR3: TGTGCCAGTAATATTGGCAGGGGGCGCGAGCAGTACTTC. This translates into CASNIGRGREQYF.

The V call is TRBV6-5, the J call TRBJ1-1; possibly TRBD1 for D (5 bases). Trimming pared 2 bases from V and 0 bases from J, leaving 7 bases between. This CDR3 is 14 amino acids long. CDR1 MNHEY and CDR2 SVGAGI come from the germline V gene. CDR3 nucleotides: TGTGCCAGCAGTTACGGGACCTTGAACACTGAAGCTTTCTTT. Its translation: CASSYGTLNTEAFF.